This entry concerns a single TCR beta chain. Its specificity is not known. Germline CDR1 is SQVTM and CDR2 is ANQGSEA. The CDR3 runs 13 residues. After removal of 6 bases from V and 4 bases from J, the junction contained 4 bases not matched to a gene. It was cDNA, reverse transcribed from extracted RNA, that served as the sequencing template. The table came from immunoSEQ multiplex PCR; TCRdb's copy has only in-frame clones and leaves some out. The top ten clones hold around 0.48% of a sample with 200,000 to 250,000 clones, around two fifths of them seen once. This sample is drawn from a study of CD8+ T cells in alopecia areata. The treatment denotes: oral pan-JAK inhibitor, 5-10 mg twice daily. Study-wide results and caveats: There was only one nonresponder, so it was unclear how baseline CD8+ expansion relates to response.

The chain is built from TRBV29-1 and TRBJ1-1, with TRBD1 matching 11 bases. The clonotype was recovered from a human donor with alopecia areata. The sample here was CD4+ T cells sorted from blood, taken at approximately week 30, from a patient treated with tofacitinib. CDR3 loop: CSVAGTGGTEAFF. The DNA for the CDR3 is TGCAGCGTGGCTGGGACAGGGGGCACTGAAGCTTTCTTT.